Sequencing of this TCR beta chain was carried out in a study of PD-L1 blockade in urothelial cancer. Sequencing was performed with immunoSEQ multiplex PCR; in TCRdb, only in-frame clones are kept and a portion is missing. The sample comprises some 110,000 clones, 85% to 95% of which are singletons, and under 5% rests with the top ten. About this clone itself: Its target is unknown.

General study findings and limits: Better survival was predicted by below-median pretreatment blood TCR clonality.

The CDR3 length is 15 residues. Trimming took 2 bases from V and 6 from J; bases not matched to a gene: 4. Germline CDR1 MNHNS, CDR2 SASEGT. Time point here: peripheral blood 6 weeks after treatment start. The V call is TRBV6-1, the J call TRBJ2-1, with 10 bases matching TRBD2. This sample comprised PBMCs, obtained around atezolizumab (anti-PD-L1) treatment. The source of this sequence is a man between 60 and 70 years old with urothelial cancer. CDR3 sequence reads: CASSELAGGGNEQFF. CDR3 sequence (DNA): TGTGCCAGCAGTGAATTAGCGGGAGGAGGCAATGAGCAGTTCTTC.